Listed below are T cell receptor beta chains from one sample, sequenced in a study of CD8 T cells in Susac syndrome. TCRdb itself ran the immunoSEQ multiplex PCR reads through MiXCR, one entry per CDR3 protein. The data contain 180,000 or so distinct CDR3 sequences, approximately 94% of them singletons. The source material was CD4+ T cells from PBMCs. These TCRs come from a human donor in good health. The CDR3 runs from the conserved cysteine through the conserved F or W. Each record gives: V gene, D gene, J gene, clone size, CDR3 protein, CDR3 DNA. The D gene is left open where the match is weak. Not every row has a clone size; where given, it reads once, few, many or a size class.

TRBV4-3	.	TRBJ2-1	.	CASSQDLAVDGDEQFF	TGCGCCAGCAGCCAAGATTTAGCGGTAGACGGCGATGAGCAGTTCTTC
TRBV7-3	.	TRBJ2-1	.	CASSLAGATYNEQFF	TGTGCCAGCAGCTTAGCGGGGGCTACCTACAATGAGCAGTTCTTC
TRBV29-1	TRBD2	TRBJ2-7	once	CSVALAGVGEQYF	TGCAGCGTAGCACTAGCGGGAGTTGGGGAGCAGTACTTC
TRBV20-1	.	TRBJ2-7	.	CSARAPGSYEQYF	TGCAGTGCTAGAGCGCCCGGGTCCTACGAGCAGTACTTC
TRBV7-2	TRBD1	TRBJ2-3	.	CASSFRQGTTDTQYF	TGTGCCAGCAGCTTCCGACAGGGAACGACAGATACGCAGTATTTT
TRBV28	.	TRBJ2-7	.	CASSETKREQYF	TGTGCCAGCAGTGAGACTAAGCGGGAGCAGTACTTC
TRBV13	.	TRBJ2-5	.	CASGPWGETQYF	TGTGCCAGCGGACCATGGGGAGAGACCCAGTACTTC
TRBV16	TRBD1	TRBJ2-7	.	CASSRSTGSTYEQYF	TGTGCCAGCAGCCGATCGACAGGGTCTACCTACGAGCAGTACTTC
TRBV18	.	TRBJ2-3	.	CASSPGLRGTDTQYF	TGTGCCAGCTCCCCGGGGCTGAGGGGCACAGATACGCAGTATTTT
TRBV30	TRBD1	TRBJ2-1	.	CAWARDSSYNEQFF	TGTGCCTGGGCGAGGGACAGCTCCTACAATGAGCAGTTCTTC
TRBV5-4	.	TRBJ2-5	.	CASSLVGPGETQYF	TGTGCCAGCAGCTTGGTAGGGCCGGGTGAGACCCAGTACTTC
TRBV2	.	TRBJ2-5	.	CASILQETQYF	TGTGCCAGCATCCTACAAGAGACCCAGTACTTC
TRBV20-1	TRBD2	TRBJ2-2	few	CSASRGGTGELFF	TGCAGTGCTTCCCGGGGGGGGACCGGGGAGCTGTTTTTT
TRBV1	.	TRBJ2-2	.	CTSSQDTQGNTGELFF	TGCACCAGCAGCCAAGATACGCAGGGTAACACCGGGGAGCTGTTTTTT
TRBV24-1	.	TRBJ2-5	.	CATSGTAQETQYF	TGTGCCACCAGTGGGACAGCCCAAGAGACCCAGTACTTC
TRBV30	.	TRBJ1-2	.	CAWSHYYGYTF	TGTGCCTGGAGTCACTACTATGGCTACACCTTC
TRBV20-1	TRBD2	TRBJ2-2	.	CSALGLAASNTGELFF	TGCAGTGCCCTGGGACTAGCGGCCTCGAACACCGGGGAGCTGTTTTTT
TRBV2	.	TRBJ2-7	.	CASSDFNYEQYF	TGTGCCAGCAGTGATTTCAACTACGAGCAGTACTTC
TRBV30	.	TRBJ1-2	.	CASARSGGGYTF	TGTGCCTCTGCCCGGTCCGGGGGTGGCTACACCTTC
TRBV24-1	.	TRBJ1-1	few	CATSAELNTEAFF	TGTGCCACCAGTGCGGAGTTGAACACTGAAGCTTTCTTT
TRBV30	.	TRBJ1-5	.	CAWSLGSGNQPQHF	TGTGCCTGGAGTCTAGGGTCGGGCAATCAGCCCCAGCATTTT
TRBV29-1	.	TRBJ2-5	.	CSVAGSAIQETQYF	TGCAGCGTTGCAGGCAGCGCGATTCAAGAGACCCAGTACTTC
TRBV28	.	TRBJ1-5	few	CASSLGHSNQPQHF	TGTGCCAGCAGTTTGGGCCACAGCAATCAGCCCCAGCATTTT
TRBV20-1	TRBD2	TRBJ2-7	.	CSGSNPESSGGYSYEQYF	TGCAGTGGGAGTAACCCCGAATCTAGCGGGGGATACTCCTACGAGCAGTACTTC
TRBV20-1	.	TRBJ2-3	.	CSAPKYTGFVDTQYF	TGCAGTGCTCCAAAATACACGGGGTTCGTGGATACGCAGTATTTT
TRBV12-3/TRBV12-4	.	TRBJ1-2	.	CASSNVGAYGYTF	TGTGCCAGCAGCAACGTCGGGGCCTATGGCTACACCTTC
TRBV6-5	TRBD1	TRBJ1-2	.	CASSRETGEYGYTF	TGTGCCAGCAGTCGAGAGACAGGGGAGTATGGCTACACCTTC
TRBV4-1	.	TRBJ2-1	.	CASSQGEVHNEQFF	TGCGCCAGCAGCCAAGGAGAGGTCCACAATGAGCAGTTCTTC
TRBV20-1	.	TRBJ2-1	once	CSASEGHYNEQFF	TGCAGTGCTAGTGAGGGGCACTACAATGAGCAGTTCTTC
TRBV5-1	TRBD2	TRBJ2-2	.	CASSLRRAGGANTGELFF	TGCGCCAGCAGCTTAAGGCGAGCGGGAGGCGCGAACACCGGGGAGCTGTTTTTT
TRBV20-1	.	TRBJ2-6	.	CSAASGANVLTF	TGCAGTGCTGCCTCTGGGGCCAACGTCCTGACTTTC
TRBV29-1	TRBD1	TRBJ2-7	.	CSVTRDSSYEQYF	TGCAGCGTTACCCGGGACAGCTCCTACGAGCAGTACTTC